The sequence of this TCR beta chain was determined in a study of cytomegalovirus exposure and HLA in healthy donors. Study-wide results and caveats: In a later analysis, TCR beta V- and J-gene trimming showed a link to a missense DCLRE1C variant. A likely sequencing artifact accounted for one observed cluster of highly shared sequence variants.

This clone was seen more than once but under ten times. Its antigen is not known. PCR primers comprised 60 Vbeta and 13 Jbeta primers. TCRdb's copy holds only in-frame clones and misses some; the assay was immunoSEQ multiplex PCR. Altogether 100,000 to 150,000 clones are present, less than 90% being singletons, with the ten largest covering 1.5%. The length of the CDR3 is 13 residues. In germline, CDR1 is LNHDA, CDR2 SQIVND (reference sequence). V was clipped by 6 bases and J by 10 bases, with 18 bases between them. Sequenced input: PBMCs. The origin of this receptor is a middle-aged man in good health and CMV-seronegative. V gene TRBV19 combines with J gene TRBJ1-1; weak D call: TRBD1 (5 bases). The CDR3 DNA reads TGTGCCAGTAGCCCCAGGGTTCGTGTGAGAGCTTTCTTT. Amino acid sequence: CASSPRVRVRAFF. The full variable domain, in which reference TRBV19 and TRBJ1-1 provide the parts outside the CDR3, is DGGITQSPKYLFRKEGQNVTLSCEQNLNHDAMYWYRQDPGQGLRLIYYSQIVNDFQKGDIAEGYSVSREKKESFPLTVTSAQKNPTAFYLCASSPRVRVRAFFGQGTRLTVV.